Listed below are T cell receptor beta chains from one sample, sequenced in a study of blood T cells in healthy people across ages. TCRdb recomputed calls from the 5' RACE reads with MiXCR, one row per CDR3 protein. Among 800,000 to 1,300,000 distinct CDR3 sequences listed, 20% to 25% were seen once. This sample was also put to use in a study of T cells of mothers and their children.

The sequencing sample was made of blood. All receptors come from a girl aged 2 to 10 in good health. Each CDR3 is given without its conserved first and last residue. Each record gives: CDR3 protein, D gene, J gene, V gene. A D gene is named only where the DNA matches it firmly.

SVEEKVEGISTDTQY | . | TRBJ2-3 | TRBV29-1
ASSLRGAGADTQY | . | TRBJ2-3 | TRBV11-2
ASSLARRGGVDEQF | TRBD2 | . | TRBV7-8
ASSQSPGGLYNEQF | . | TRBJ2-1 | TRBV14
SARDGGGQPQH | . | TRBJ1-5 | TRBV20-1
ASSWTAGGRSSSYNEQF | TRBD1 | TRBJ2-1 | TRBV5-1
ASSLNRAHQGWEETQY | . | . | TRBV4-3
ASESGDLYNEQF | . | TRBJ2-1 | TRBV5-1
ASAGGQGRYEQY | . | TRBJ2-7 | TRBV4-3
ASSQTGYGELF | . | TRBJ2-2 | TRBV12-3/TRBV12-4
SATGGDKNIQY | . | TRBJ2-4 | TRBV20-1
SARELGKGVYEQY | . | TRBJ2-7 | TRBV20-1
ASSGGAVFDYGYT | . | TRBJ1-2 | TRBV2
ASRPLPPTGELF | . | TRBJ2-2 | TRBV11-2
SVIGAF | . | TRBJ1-1 | TRBV29-1